This T cell receptor (beta chain) stems from a study of blood T cell repertoires in COVID-19. Participants were placed into cohorts based on the clinical history they reported. For recovered donors of Cohort 3, there were two negative PCRs, clearance, or symptom resolution. Germline V gene data show CDR1 as MNHEY and CDR2 as SMNVEV (reference sequence). CDR3 length: 16 amino acids. The V segment lost 5 bases and the J segment 5 bases; nucleotides outside the gene matches: 14. The count of this clone is one. Clones were sequenced by immunoSEQ multiplex PCR, and TCRdb holds only the in-frame ones, with some missing. The sample consists of 250,000 to 350,000 clones, 88% of them appearing once.

The sequenced sample was PBMCs or T cells enriched from blood (not recorded which). The receptor was derived from a woman in her 30s who had recovered from COVID-19. This sequence joins TRBV27 and TRBJ1-1, with 7 bases aligning to TRBD1. The CDR3 DNA reads TGTGCCAGCAGTCCGATCCTTGACAGGGAAGGAACTGAAGCTTTCTTT. Translated, it gives CASSPILDREGTEAFF.